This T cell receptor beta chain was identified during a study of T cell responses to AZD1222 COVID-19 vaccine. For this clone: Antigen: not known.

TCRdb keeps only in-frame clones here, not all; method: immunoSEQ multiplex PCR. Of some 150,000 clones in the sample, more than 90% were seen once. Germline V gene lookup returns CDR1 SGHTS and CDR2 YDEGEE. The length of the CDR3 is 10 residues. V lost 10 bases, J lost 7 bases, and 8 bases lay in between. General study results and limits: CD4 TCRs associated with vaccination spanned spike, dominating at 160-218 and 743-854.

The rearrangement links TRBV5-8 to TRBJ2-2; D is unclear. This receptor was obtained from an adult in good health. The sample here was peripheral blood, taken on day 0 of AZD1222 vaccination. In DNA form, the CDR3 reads TGTGCCCTCTGGATCGGGGAGCTGTTTTTT. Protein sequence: CALWIGELFF.